The clone carrying this T cell receptor beta chain was counted at least ten times. The sample belongs to a study of T cells after yellow fever vaccination. The CDR3 runs 12 residues. Germline-derived CDR1 and CDR2 are SQVTM and ANQGSEA. The ends were cut back, 6 bases at V and 2 bases at J, with 10 bases in the middle. TCRdb analysed the 5' RACE reads with MiXCR anew, one entry per CDR3 protein. The sample has fewer than 20,000 distinct CDR3 sequences, roughly 3.7% seen once; the top ten hold over 0.4%. The source material was PBMCs, either bulk or a sorted T-cell subset (CD4+, CD8+, memory, or dextramer-sorted; not recorded which), sampled 15 days after the yellow fever booster vaccination. The clonotype originates from a man between 25 and 39 years old who received the YFV17D yellow fever vaccine. This chain uses TRBV29-1 with TRBJ1-2, with unresolved D. The CDR3 DNA sequence: TGCAGCGTACACCATTTCAACTATGGCTACACCTTC. Its protein is CSVHHFNYGYTF.